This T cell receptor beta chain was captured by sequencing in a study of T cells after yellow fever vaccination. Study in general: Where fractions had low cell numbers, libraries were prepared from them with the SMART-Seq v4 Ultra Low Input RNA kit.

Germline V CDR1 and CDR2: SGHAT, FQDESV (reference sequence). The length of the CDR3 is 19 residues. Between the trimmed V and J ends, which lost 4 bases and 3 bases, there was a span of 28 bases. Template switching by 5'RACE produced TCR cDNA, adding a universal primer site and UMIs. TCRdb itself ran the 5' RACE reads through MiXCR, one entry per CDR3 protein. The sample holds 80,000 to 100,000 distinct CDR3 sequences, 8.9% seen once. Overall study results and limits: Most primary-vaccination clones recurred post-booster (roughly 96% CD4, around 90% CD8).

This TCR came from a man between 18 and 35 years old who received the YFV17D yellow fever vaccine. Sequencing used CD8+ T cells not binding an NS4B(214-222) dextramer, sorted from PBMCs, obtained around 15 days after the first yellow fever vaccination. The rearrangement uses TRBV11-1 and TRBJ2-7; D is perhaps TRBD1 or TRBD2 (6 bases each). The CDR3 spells CASSSFVWGGTSVGYEQYF. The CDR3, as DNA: TGTGCCAGCAGCTCCTTTGTTTGGGGCGGGACATCAGTAGGCTACGAGCAGTACTTC.